This T cell receptor (beta chain) was identified during a study of CD8+CD57+ T cells in acquired aplastic anemia. V trimming: 4 bases; J trimming: 5 bases; junction bases outside the gene matches: 5. CDR1 LNHDA and CDR2 SQIVND come from the germline V gene (reference sequence). The CDR3 sequence is 15 residues long. Genomic DNA, the template, was used for profiling of the TCR beta VDJ and CDR3. MiXCR, run by TCRdb on the reads, gives a single entry per CDR3 protein. In the table there are around 130,000 distinct CDR3 sequences, around 48% of which are singletons. This clonotype was seen a single time.

Material for sequencing was sorted CD4+, CD8+, or CD8+CD57+ T cells (not recorded which) from PBMCs. The clonotype originates from a human donor in good health, serving as a control. V usage is TRBV19 and J usage is TRBJ2-1; 10 bases are shared with TRBD2. The CDR3 loop is CASSRASGGNNEQFF. As DNA, the CDR3 is TGTGCCAGTAGTAGGGCTAGCGGGGGTAACAATGAGCAGTTCTTC. The whole variable domain, remainder taken from reference TRBV19 and TRBJ2-1, is DGGITQSPKYLFRKEGQNVTLSCEQNLNHDAMYWYRQDPGQGLRLIYYSQIVNDFQKGDIAEGYSVSREKKESFPLTVTSAQKNPTAFYLCASSRASGGNNEQFFGPGTRLTVL.